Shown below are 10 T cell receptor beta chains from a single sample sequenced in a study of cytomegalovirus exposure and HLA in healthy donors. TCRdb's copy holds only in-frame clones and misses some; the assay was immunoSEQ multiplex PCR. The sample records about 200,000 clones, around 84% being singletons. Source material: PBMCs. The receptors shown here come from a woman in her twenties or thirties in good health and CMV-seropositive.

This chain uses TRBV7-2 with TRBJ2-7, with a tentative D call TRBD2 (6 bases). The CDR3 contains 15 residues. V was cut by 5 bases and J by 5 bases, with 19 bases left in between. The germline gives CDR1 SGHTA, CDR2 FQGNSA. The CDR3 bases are TGTGCCAGCAGCCGCGCGGGGAGCCCTGAAGACGAGCAGTACTTC. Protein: CASSRAGSPEDEQYF.

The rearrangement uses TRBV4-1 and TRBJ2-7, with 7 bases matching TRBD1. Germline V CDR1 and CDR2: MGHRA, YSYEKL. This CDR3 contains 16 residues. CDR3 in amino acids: CGTLRHHPGQTYEQYF. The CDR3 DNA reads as TGCGGCACTCTGCGACACCATCCGGGACAGACCTACGAGCAGTACTTC.

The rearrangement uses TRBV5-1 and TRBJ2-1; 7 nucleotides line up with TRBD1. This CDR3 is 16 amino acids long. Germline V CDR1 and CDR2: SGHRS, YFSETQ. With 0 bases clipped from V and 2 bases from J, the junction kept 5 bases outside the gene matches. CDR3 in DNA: TGCGCCAGCAGCTTGGACCCCAGGGGGACCTACAATGAGCAGTTCTTC. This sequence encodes CASSLDPRGTYNEQFF.

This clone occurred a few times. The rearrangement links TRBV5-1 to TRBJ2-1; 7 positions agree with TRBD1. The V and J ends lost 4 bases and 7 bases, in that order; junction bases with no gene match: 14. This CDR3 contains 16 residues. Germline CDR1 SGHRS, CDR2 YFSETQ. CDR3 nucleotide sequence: TGCGCCAGCAGCATCGACAGGGTCTCGGATTATAATGAGCAGTTCTTC. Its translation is CASSIDRVSDYNEQFF.

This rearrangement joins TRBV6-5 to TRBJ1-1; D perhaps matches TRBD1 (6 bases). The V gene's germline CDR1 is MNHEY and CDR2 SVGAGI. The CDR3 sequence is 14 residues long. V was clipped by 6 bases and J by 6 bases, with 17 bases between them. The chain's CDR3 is CASSRRQDTAEAFF. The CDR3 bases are TGTGCCAGCAGCCGGAGACAGGACACGGCTGAAGCTTTCTTT.

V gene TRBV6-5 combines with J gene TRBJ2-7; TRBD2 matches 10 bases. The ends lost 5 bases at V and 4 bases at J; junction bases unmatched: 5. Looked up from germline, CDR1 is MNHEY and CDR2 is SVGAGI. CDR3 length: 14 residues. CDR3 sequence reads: CASSPSGSRYEQYF. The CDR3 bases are TGTGCCAGCAGTCCTAGCGGGAGTAGGTACGAGCAGTACTTC.

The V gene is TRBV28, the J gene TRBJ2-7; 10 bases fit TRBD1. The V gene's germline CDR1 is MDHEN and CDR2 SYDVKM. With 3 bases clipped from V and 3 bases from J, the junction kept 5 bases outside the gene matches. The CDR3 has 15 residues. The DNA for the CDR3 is TGTGCCAGCAGTTTGGGGGACAGGGGCAACTACGAGCAGTACTTC. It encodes CASSLGDRGNYEQYF.

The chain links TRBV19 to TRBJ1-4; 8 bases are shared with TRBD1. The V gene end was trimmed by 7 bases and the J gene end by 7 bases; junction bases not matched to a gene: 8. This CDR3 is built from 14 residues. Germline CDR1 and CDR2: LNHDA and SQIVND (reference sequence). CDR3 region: CASMFGQGGEKLFF. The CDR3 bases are TGTGCCAGTATGTTTGGACAGGGAGGTGAAAAACTGTTTTTT.

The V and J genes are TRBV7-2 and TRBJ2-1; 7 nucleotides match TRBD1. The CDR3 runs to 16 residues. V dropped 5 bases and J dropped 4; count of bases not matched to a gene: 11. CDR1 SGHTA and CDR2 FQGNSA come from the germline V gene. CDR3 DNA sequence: TGTGCCAGCAGCCCAGACCGGGACAGCCGGTACAATGAGCAGTTCTTC. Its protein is CASSPDRDSRYNEQFF.

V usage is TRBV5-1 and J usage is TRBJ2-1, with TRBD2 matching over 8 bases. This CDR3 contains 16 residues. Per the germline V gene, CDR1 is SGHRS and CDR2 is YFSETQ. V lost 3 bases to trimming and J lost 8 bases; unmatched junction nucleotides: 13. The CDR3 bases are TGCGCCAGCAGCTCGGGGGACGTAGCGGGAATGGATGAGCAGTTCTTC. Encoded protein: CASSSGDVAGMDEQFF.